Listed below are T cell receptor beta chains from one sample, sequenced in a study of T cells in Graves' hyperthyroidism and ophthalmopathy. MiXCR was run by TCRdb on the multiplex PCR reads, yielding one entry per CDR3 protein. The sample contains about 320,000 distinct CDR3 sequences, roughly 15% of which appear only once. The specimen was blood. The receptors originated from a man aged 30 to 45 with Graves' hyperthyroidism. Both conserved end residues are part of each CDR3. The D gene is left open where the match is weak. Not all rows give a size; the values are once, few, many and, for expanded clones, a class.

TRBV18,-,TRBJ1-5,many,TGTGCCAGCTCACCAAACCCCTCGACAGTCAATCAGCCCCAGCATTTT,CASSPNPSTVNQPQHF
TRBV4-1,-,TRBJ2-5,-,TGCGCCAGCAGCCAAGATGCGGCGAGCCAAGAGACCCAGTACTTC,CASSQDAASQETQYF
TRBV7-9,TRBD1,TRBJ1-3,-,TGTGCCAGCAGCCCTCCCCCGGGACAGGGGGCTGAGGGAAACACCATATATTTT,CASSPPPGQGAEGNTIYF
TRBV11-2,-,TRBJ2-3,many,TGTGCCAGCAGCTCGACACTGGCAGATACGCAGTATTTT,CASSSTLADTQYF
TRBV19,-,TRBJ2-1,many,TGTGCCAGTAGTTCGGGGGGCGTATCGCAGTTCTTC,CASSSGGVSQFF
TRBV28,-,TRBJ1-5,few,TGTGCCAGCAGTAATGGGGCTCGGCCCCAGCATTTT,CASSNGARPQHF
TRBV19,TRBD1,TRBJ2-1,-,TGTGCCAGTAGTGGGACCGGGACAGGGAAAAGATTTTACCCCTACAATGAGCAGTTCTTC,CASSGTGTGKRFYPYNEQFF
TRBV11-2,-,TRBJ1-2,once,TGTGCCAGCAGTATGGACTTTTATGGCTACACCTTC,CASSMDFYGYTF
TRBV7-9,-,TRBJ1-5,few,TGTGCCAGCAGCTTAGGTGGGGAGCCCCAGCATTTT,CASSLGGEPQHF
TRBV6-1,-,TRBJ2-1,few,TGTGCCAGCAGTCGGAGGGGGGAGGAGCAGTTCTTC,CASSRRGEEQFF
TRBV24-1,-,TRBJ2-1,many,TGTGCCACCAGTGAAAGAGAGGCCTCGCGAATCGGCGATGAGCAGTTCTTC,CATSEREASRIGDEQFF
TRBV7-6,-,TRBJ1-5,-,TGTGCCAGCAGCCGAACCCTGAATCAGCCCCAGCATTTT,CASSRTLNQPQHF
TRBV28,TRBD1,TRBJ2-1,-,TGTGCCAGCACCGGGGAGGGACAGGGTCCGGTCAATGAGCAGTTCTTC,CASTGEGQGPVNEQFF
TRBV4-1,TRBD2,TRBJ2-5,-,TGCGCCAGCAGCCAAGATGTAGGACTAGCGGGAAAGGAGACCCAGTACTTC,CASSQDVGLAGKETQYF
TRBV12-3/TRBV12-4,-,TRBJ2-6,-,TGTGCCAGCAGTTCATCGACAGCGGGGGCCAACGTCCTGACTTTC,CASSSSTAGANVLTF
TRBV2,TRBD1,TRBJ2-3,-,TGTGCCAGCAGGGGACAGGGGGCGGGGGAGGATACGCAGTATTTT,CASRGQGAGEDTQYF
TRBV12-3/TRBV12-4,TRBD2,TRBJ2-7,many,TGTGCCAGCAGTTCCGGGGAGGGCGGCTACGAGCAGTACTTC,CASSSGEGGYEQYF
TRBV20-1,-,TRBJ2-3,-,TGCAGTGCTAGAATGACAGGTTCCCCAGATACGCAGTATTTT,CSARMTGSPDTQYF
TRBV27,-,TRBJ1-2,few,TGTGCCAGCAGTTACACCTTGGGGGACTATGGCTACACCTTC,CASSYTLGDYGYTF
TRBV11-2,-,TRBJ2-5,many,TGTGCCAGCAGCTTAGATCCTTCGGGTCACCCAAACTTC,CASSLDPSGHPNF
TRBV13,-,TRBJ2-2,-,TGTGCCAGCAGTTTACACGTTTCCGGGGAGCTGTTTTTT,CASSLHVSGELFF
TRBV19,TRBD1,TRBJ1-1,many,TGTGCCAGTAACGGACAGGCGAACACTGAAGCTTTCTTT,CASNGQANTEAFF
TRBV27,-,TRBJ1-2,few,TGTGCTTCTTACAGGGAATGGTATGGCTACACCTTC,CASYREWYGYTF
TRBV30,-,TRBJ1-5,many,TGTGCCTGGAACCGGTTTAGCAATCAGCCCCAGCATTTT,CAWNRFSNQPQHF
TRBV12-3/TRBV12-4,-,TRBJ2-2,many,TGTGCCAGCTACGCCGTGGAAAGGAACACCGGGGAGCTGTTTTTT,CASYAVERNTGELFF
TRBV9,-,TRBJ1-2,many,TGTGCCAGCAGCGCCTCGGGCAGGTTCTCCTATGGCTACACCTTC,CASSASGRFSYGYTF
TRBV5-8,-,TRBJ2-5,-,TGTGCCAGCAGCTTGTTGGGTTGGCAGGAGTTCGAAGAGACCCAGTACTTC,CASSLLGWQEFEETQYF
TRBV30,TRBD2,TRBJ2-1,many,TGTGCCTGGACTAGCGGGAGCTCCTACAATGAGCAGTTCTTC,CAWTSGSSYNEQFF
TRBV27,TRBD2,TRBJ2-5,many,TGTGCCAGCAGTTTATCCAGTAGCGGGAGAGGAGAGACCCAGTACTTC,CASSLSSSGRGETQYF
TRBV19,-,TRBJ2-3,few,TGTGCCAGTAGTCCTCGGGAGTGGGCGGGCACAGATACGCAGTATTTT,CASSPREWAGTDTQYF
TRBV14,-,TRBJ2-3,many,TGTGCCAGCAGCCAGAGGCCGGGTCCCCGCAACACAGATACGCAGTATTTT,CASSQRPGPRNTDTQYF
TRBV3-1,-,TRBJ2-5,many,TGTGCCAGCAGCCCCTCTCTACGGGAGACCCAGTACTTC,CASSPSLRETQYF
TRBV20-1,-,TRBJ2-7,many,TGCAGTGCTAGTCACAGCGCTAGCTCCTACGAGCAGTACTTC,CSASHSASSYEQYF
TRBV20-1,TRBD2,TRBJ2-2,many,TGCAGTGCCGGACTAGCGAGGAACACCGGGGAGCTGTTTTTT,CSAGLARNTGELFF
TRBV20-1,-,TRBJ2-7,many,TGCAGTGCTAGCGGATGGGGCGGTACGGACGAGCAGTACTTC,CSASGWGGTDEQYF
TRBV5-8,TRBD2,TRBJ2-1,few,TGTGCCAGCGGCACAGGCGAGGGAGGGCCTTACAATGAGCAGTTCTTC,CASGTGEGGPYNEQFF
TRBV2,TRBD2,TRBJ2-2,many,TGTGCCAGCAGTTCGACTAGCGGACAGAACACCGGGGAGCTGTTTTTT,CASSSTSGQNTGELFF
TRBV12-3/TRBV12-4,-,TRBJ2-1,many,TGTGCCAGCAGTCCTACGAGCGTCGACAATGAGCAGTTCTTC,CASSPTSVDNEQFF
TRBV13,-,TRBJ2-3,-,TGTGCCAGCAGCTCCAAGACACCGGGGGATACGCAGTATTTT,CASSSKTPGDTQYF
TRBV29-1,TRBD2,TRBJ2-3,many,TGCAGCACACAAGGTCGGACTAGCGGACGCACAGATACGCAGTATTTT,CSTQGRTSGRTDTQYF
TRBV5-5,-,TRBJ2-7,-,TGTGCCAGCAGCTTGGGCAGGGGAAGTGGAGCCTACGAGCAGTACTTC,CASSLGRGSGAYEQYF
TRBV20-1,-,TRBJ2-2,-,TGCAGTGCTAGAAGGAGCTCGAACACCGGGGAGCTGTTTTTT,CSARRSSNTGELFF
TRBV3-1,-,TRBJ2-1,many,TGTGCCAGCAGCCAAGGGGGCAGGGGAACGGGTGAGCAGTTCTTC,CASSQGGRGTGEQFF
TRBV4-1,TRBD2,TRBJ2-2,-,TGCGCCAGCAGCCAAGCGGGACTAGCGGGCACCGGGGAGCTGTTTTTT,CASSQAGLAGTGELFF
TRBV12-3/TRBV12-4,-,TRBJ2-2,few,TGTGCCAGCACCCGTGGGGGTAGGGGGGACACCGGGGAGCTGTTTTTT,CASTRGGRGDTGELFF
TRBV19,-,TRBJ2-4,-,TGTGCCAGTAGTGCCGATTGGAACATTCAGTACTTC,CASSADWNIQYF
TRBV28,-,TRBJ1-2,many,TGTGCCAGCAGTCAAAGAAGCTATGGCTACACCTTC,CASSQRSYGYTF
TRBV28,-,TRBJ2-1,-,TGTGCCAGCAGTTCCTGGCGTATGACACAATACAATGAGCAGTTCTTC,CASSSWRMTQYNEQFF
TRBV19,TRBD2,TRBJ2-7,few,TGTGCCACTACAGCTAGCGGGAGGGCCTCCTACGAGCAGTACTTC,CATTASGRASYEQYF
TRBV11-3,-,TRBJ1-2,few,TGTGCCAGCAGCTTCCCCGGGGCGGCTGGCTACACCTTC,CASSFPGAAGYTF
TRBV6-9,TRBD2,TRBJ2-5,-,TGTGCCAGCAGTTACATCGGGGCTAGCGGAAAAGAGACCCAGTACTTC,CASSYIGASGKETQYF
TRBV11-2,-,TRBJ2-7,many,TGTGCCAGCAGCTTAGATTCGGGGACATCCTACGAGCAGTACTTC,CASSLDSGTSYEQYF
TRBV27,-,TRBJ2-3,few,TGTGCCAGCAGTTCCCTTTCAGATACGCAGTATTTT,CASSSLSDTQYF
TRBV20-1,-,TRBJ1-2,many,TGCAGTGCTAGAGATCGGAGGGGAGACTATGGCTACACCTTC,CSARDRRGDYGYTF
TRBV7-9,TRBD1,TRBJ2-7,few,TGTGCCAGCAGCTTTGAGGGGACAGGTTCCTACGAGCAGTACTTC,CASSFEGTGSYEQYF
TRBV12-3/TRBV12-4,-,TRBJ1-1,many,TGCGCCAGCAGCTTGGGCACTGAAGCTTTCTTT,CASSLGTEAFF
TRBV3-1,-,TRBJ2-3,many,TGTGCCAGCAGCCAAGAGGGGGTTGGAGATACGCAGTATTTT,CASSQEGVGDTQYF